One and the same sample provided the 26 T cell receptor beta chains below, sequenced in a study of blood T cell repertoires in COVID-19. Produced via immunoSEQ multiplex PCR; TCRdb's table is partial and in-frame only. This sample has approximately 90,000 clones, with approximately 88% found just once. The sample consisted of peripheral blood. Every receptor here comes from a woman aged 65 to 85 with acute or convalescent COVID-19.

The rearrangement joins TRBV2 to TRBJ1-2; D is ambiguous. V lost 3 bases and J lost 4, with 6 bases in between. This CDR3 spans 12 amino acids. The germline V gene has CDR1 SNHLY and CDR2 FYNNEI. The CDR3 protein is CASSDQAYGYTF. The CDR3 bases are TGTGCCAGCAGTGACCAGGCCTATGGCTACACCTTC.

The chain joins TRBV28 to TRBJ1-5, with D unclear. Germline CDR1 and CDR2: MDHEN and SYDVKM. The V end lost 6 bases, the J end lost 0 bases, and 15 bases lay between the germline ends. The CDR3 covers 16 residues. The CDR3, as DNA: TGTGCCAGCAGGGGGAGGGTGGGGAATAGCAATCAGCCCCAGCATTTT. Translated, it gives CASRGRVGNSNQPQHF.

This sequence joins TRBV19 and TRBJ2-1; 8 nucleotides align to TRBD2. The CDR3 loop spans 15 amino acids. The ends lost 1 base at V and 3 bases at J; junction bases unmatched: 2. From germline, CDR1 is LNHDA and CDR2 SQIVND (reference sequence). The CDR3 DNA is TGTGCCAGTAGTATAGGCGGGACTAGCTACAATGAGCAGTTCTTC. This translates into CASSIGGTSYNEQFF.

This clone is medium-sized within its sample. The chain couples TRBV19 to TRBJ1-2; 9 nucleotides align to TRBD1. V gave up 7 bases and J gave up 3 bases; unmatched junction bases: 15. This CDR3 spans 17 amino acids. The germline gives CDR1 LNHDA, CDR2 SQIVND (reference sequence). In nucleotides, the CDR3 is TGTGCCAGTATAGTACGTAGACAGGGGGAGGGGGACTATGGCTACACCTTC. This encodes CASIVRRQGEGDYGYTF.

V and J are TRBV7-9 and TRBJ2-3; 14 nucleotides agree with TRBD2. The ends lost 4 bases at V and 2 bases at J; junction bases unmatched: 2. CDR1 is SEHNR, CDR2 FQNEAQ, per germline (reference sequence). This CDR3 region has 16 residues. The CDR3 protein is CASSWGLAGDTDTQYF. As DNA, the CDR3 is TGTGCCAGCAGCTGGGGACTAGCGGGAGACACAGATACGCAGTATTTT.

This clone showed up just a few times. The chain uses TRBV7-9 and TRBJ2-1; 8 bases are shared with TRBD2. Trimming at V came to 6 bases and at J to 0 bases, leaving 4 bases not matched to a gene. In germline, CDR1 is SEHNR, CDR2 FQNEAQ (reference sequence). This CDR3 spans 15 amino acids. The DNA for the CDR3 is TGTGCCAGCAGACTTAGCGGGAACTCCTACAATGAGCAGTTCTTC. Its translation: CASRLSGNSYNEQFF.

The gene calls are TRBV29-1 and TRBJ1-1; maybe TRBD1 (6 bases). V lost 4 bases, J lost 1 base, and 7 bases lay in between. Germline loops: CDR1 SQVTM, CDR2 ANQGSEA. The length of the CDR3 is 12 residues. The DNA for the CDR3 is TGCAGCGTTGTCAGGGGGAACACTGAAGCTTTCTTT. Translating gives CSVVRGNTEAFF.

DNA for the CDR3: TGTGCCAGCAGACCCGACAGGACCTTCTACGAGCAGTACTTC. Protein product: CASRPDRTFYEQYF. This chain links TRBV27 with TRBJ2-7, with TRBD1 as a possible D gene (6 bases). The length of the CDR3 is 14 residues. Germline assignment: CDR1 MNHEY and CDR2 SMNVEV (reference sequence). V lost 6 bases, J lost 3 bases, and 15 bases lay in between.

This chain joins TRBV18 and TRBJ2-1, with 10 bases identical to TRBD2. The CDR3 consists of 16 residues. Germline CDR1 KGHSH, CDR2 LQKENI. V lost 4 bases and J lost 7; bases outside the gene matches: 10. CDR3 sequence: CASSQELAGTSNEQFF. CDR3 in DNA: TGTGCCAGCTCACAGGAACTAGCGGGAACTTCTAATGAGCAGTTCTTC.

CDR3 coding DNA: TGTGCCAGCAGTTACTCGGGAGGGGGCTCCTACGAGCAGTACTTC. Translated: CASSYSGGGSYEQYF. The chain joins TRBV6-5 to TRBJ2-7, with a tentative D call TRBD2 (7 bases). CDR3 length: 15 amino acids. Germline lookup yields CDR1 MNHEY and CDR2 SVGAGI. The V gene lost 0 bases and the J gene lost 0 bases, with 9 bases spanning the gap.

This clone was seen a single time. The genes are TRBV4-1 and TRBJ1-6, with TRBD1 as a possible D gene (6 bases). V lost 0 bases and J lost 14, with 17 bases in between. The length of the CDR3 is 15 residues. Germline lookup yields CDR1 MGHRA and CDR2 YSYEKL. In DNA, the CDR3 is TGCGCCAGCAGCCAAGAGTCACAGGGTCTTTTTTCCCTCCACTTT. Its protein product is CASSQESQGLFSLHF.

The rearrangement links TRBV6-5 to TRBJ2-5; TRBD2 aligns across 10 bases. Germline V gives CDR1 MNHEY, CDR2 SVGAGI. The CDR3 spans 16 residues. The V segment lost 0 bases and the J segment 9 bases; nucleotides outside the gene matches: 10. The CDR3 sequence: CASSYSGLAAVRSQYF. DNA of the CDR3: TGTGCCAGCAGTTACTCTGGACTAGCGGCTGTGAGGTCCCAGTACTTC.

This clone has just a few counts. The chain carries TRBV19 and TRBJ2-7, with 10 bases that match TRBD1. V lost 6 bases to trimming and J lost 2 bases; unmatched junction nucleotides: 10. There are 16 residues in the CDR3. Germline V gene sequence: CDR1 LNHDA, CDR2 SQIVND (reference sequence). The CDR3 spells CASSGKLGTGAYEQYF. The DNA for the CDR3 is TGTGCCAGTAGCGGGAAACTAGGGACAGGGGCCTACGAGCAGTACTTC.

The CDR3 sequence: CASSQDGRDEKLFF. CDR3 nucleotide sequence: TGTGCCAGCAGCCAGGACGGCAGGGATGAAAAACTGTTTTTT. The chain is built from TRBV3-1 (or the pseudogene TRBV3-2) and TRBJ1-4, with D tentatively TRBD1 (5 bases). Germline CDR1 is LGHDT and CDR2 is YNNKEL (reference sequence). With 3 bases removed from V and 6 bases from J, the gap between germline ends came to 11 bases. The CDR3 totals 14 residues.

This chain joins TRBV6-1 and TRBJ1-5, with 7 positions matching TRBD1. The junction had 8 bases not matched to a gene; V was cut back by 5 bases and J by 7 bases. The germline V gene has CDR1 MNHNS and CDR2 SASEGT. This CDR3 has 14 amino acids. CDR3 DNA: TGTGCCAGCAGTTCGGACAGGTGGGACCAGCCCCAGCATTTT. It yields the protein CASSSDRWDQPQHF.

This clone has a single count. The V call is TRBV28, the J call TRBJ1-1, with 9 nucleotides matching TRBD1. Trimming cost V 6 bases and J 1 base; bases outside gene matches: 3. CDR1 is MDHEN, CDR2 SYDVKM, per germline. CDR3 length: 14 residues. The CDR3 region has the DNA TGTGCCAGCAGCGACAGGGGGGGGAACACTGAAGCTTTCTTT. Protein: CASSDRGGNTEAFF.

This chain links TRBV18 with TRBJ1-1, with 7 positions matching TRBD1. V dropped 4 bases and J dropped 5; count of bases not matched to a gene: 4. This CDR3 contains 13 residues. The germline gives CDR1 KGHSH, CDR2 LQKENI. This CDR3 reads CASSLQGGTEAFF. The CDR3 bases are TGTGCCAGCTCACTCCAGGGGGGTACTGAAGCTTTCTTT.

The rearrangement uses TRBV6-1 and TRBJ1-3; tentatively, D is TRBD1 (6 bases). The length of the CDR3 is 16 residues. V dropped 1 base and J dropped 2 bases, with 12 bases sitting between them. Germline V gene sequence: CDR1 MNHNS, CDR2 SASEGT. The CDR3 bases are TGTGCCAGCAGTGAAGGCGTGGGGGCGGCTGGAAACACCATATATTTT. Its protein is CASSEGVGAAGNTIYF.

The chain links TRBV10-1 to TRBJ2-3, with a tentative D call TRBD2 (5 bases). The ends were cut back, 1 base at V and 5 bases at J, with 10 bases in the middle. Germline CDR1 reads WNHNN; CDR2 reads SYGVQD (reference sequence). This CDR3 is 14 amino acids long. The CDR3 sequence: CASSELGRGDTQYF. CDR3 sequence (DNA): TGCGCCAGCAGTGAGTTGGGTCGGGGAGATACGCAGTATTTT.

The V gene is TRBV28, the J gene TRBJ2-1; TRBD1 matches 10 bases. This CDR3 region has 16 residues. The germline CDR1 and CDR2 sequences are MDHEN and SYDVKM. V was clipped by 7 bases and J by 4 bases; unmatched bases: 10. CDR3: CASTPGGGQGYNEQFF. The CDR3 DNA reads as TGTGCCAGCACCCCCGGGGGGGGACAGGGGTACAATGAGCAGTTCTTC.

The V call is TRBV19, the J call TRBJ1-2; D may be TRBD1 (5 bases). This CDR3 is built from 13 residues. Germline V CDR1 and CDR2: LNHDA, SQIVND (reference sequence). The germline V and J ends were trimmed by 10 bases and 10 bases, with 22 bases remaining between them. The CDR3 coding sequence is TGTGCCACTAAAGGGTCAGGGATTGCTGCCTACACCTTC. Protein: CATKGSGIAAYTF. Full variable domain (rest looked up from reference TRBV19 and TRBJ1-2): DGGITQSPKYLFRKEGQNVTLSCEQNLNHDAMYWYRQDPGQGLRLIYYSQIVNDFQKGDIAEGYSVSREKKESFPLTVTSAQKNPTAFYLCATKGSGIAAYTFGSGTRLTVV.

The CDR3 reads CASSLTRTGSTDTQYF. CDR3 nucleotide sequence: TGTGCCAGCAGCTTAACCCGGACAGGGAGCACAGATACGCAGTATTTT. The chain is built from TRBV7-2 and TRBJ2-3; 8 bases line up with TRBD1. The CDR3 is made up of 16 amino acids. The germline V gene has CDR1 SGHTA and CDR2 FQGNSA. Unmatched junction bases numbered 4, after V lost 2 bases and J lost 0 bases.

The rearrangement joins TRBV7-8 to TRBJ1-5; 9 positions match TRBD1. Germline CDR1 and CDR2: SGHVS and FQNEAQ. The CDR3 consists of 15 residues. The junction had 7 bases not matched to a gene; V was cut back by 3 bases and J by 7 bases. CDR3 residues: CASSFGTGRTQPQHF. The CDR3 DNA sequence: TGTGCCAGCAGCTTTGGGACAGGGAGAACCCAGCCCCAGCATTTT.

This clone occurred a few times. The V and J genes are TRBV19 and TRBJ1-5; 8 bases are a match to TRBD1. The CDR3 is made up of 14 amino acids. J gave up 9 bases and V 0 bases, and 4 bases lay outside the gene matches. Germline lookup yields CDR1 LNHDA and CDR2 SQIVND (reference sequence). CDR3 sequence reads: CASSIDSGTGPQHF. DNA of the CDR3: TGTGCCAGTAGTATAGATTCGGGGACAGGGCCCCAGCATTTT.

The chain joins TRBV10-1 to TRBJ1-2; possibly TRBD1 for D (5 bases). V was clipped by 6 bases and J by 5 bases, with 13 bases between them. CDR1 is WNHNN and CDR2 is SYGVQD in the germline V gene (reference sequence). The CDR3 sequence is 13 residues long. CDR3 sequence (DNA): TGCGCCAGCAGCGCCTCAGGGCGGTATGGCTACACCTTC. Translation gives CASSASGRYGYTF.

This CDR3 reads CASSLSGRVTGELFF. The CDR3 DNA reads TGTGCCAGCAGCCTTAGCGGGAGGGTAACCGGGGAGCTGTTTTTT. The chain links TRBV28 to TRBJ2-2; TRBD2 aligns across 11 bases. Germline V gene sequence: CDR1 MDHEN, CDR2 SYDVKM. J was trimmed by 5 bases and V by 6 bases; bases with no gene match: 5. The CDR3 length is 15 residues. Using reference TRBV28 and TRBJ2-2 for the parts outside the CDR3, the full variable domain is DVKVTQSSRYLVKRTGEKVFLECVQDMDHENMFWYRQDPGLGLRLIYFSYDVKMKEKGDIPEGYSVSREKKERFSLILESASTNQTSMYLCASSLSGRVTGELFFGEGSRLTVL.